The 3 T cell receptor beta chains listed next were all sequenced from one sample in a study of molecular identifiers for immune sequencing clone quantification. One entry per CDR3 protein, called by TCRdb with MiXCR from the PCR reads. The sample shows 65,000 to 70,000 distinct CDR3 sequences, 15% to 20% of them seen only once. Material for sequencing was naive CD8+ T cells from blood, with Jurkat cell RNA spiked in. Documented subset: FACS-sorted CD8+CD4-CCR7+CD45RA+ naive T cells. These receptors came from a human donor in good health. Some libraries in this study had Jurkat cell RNA spiked in.

This clonotype was counted at least ten times. This chain joins TRBV20-1 and TRBJ2-7; D perhaps matches TRBD2 (5 bases). The V gene lost 1 base and the J gene lost 5 bases, with 12 bases spanning the gap. In germline, CDR1 is DFQATT, CDR2 SNEGSKA (reference sequence). The CDR3 sequence is 13 residues long. CDR3 nucleotide sequence: TGCAGTGCTAGAGTTCGGGGTTACCACGAGCAGTACTTC. Protein sequence: CSARVRGYHEQYF.

This clonotype was found many times. The chain recombines TRBV28 with TRBJ1-3; maybe TRBD1 (5 bases). V was cut by 2 bases and J by 0 bases, with 8 bases left in between. Germline V gene lookup returns CDR1 MDHEN and CDR2 SYDVKM. The CDR3 is 15 amino acids. CDR3 sequence (DNA): TGTGCCAGCAGTTTAGGGGGGAGCTCTGGAAACACCATATATTTT. It codes for CASSLGGSSGNTIYF. Full variable domain (missing parts from reference TRBV28 and TRBJ1-3): DVKVTQSSRYLVKRTGEKVFLECVQDMDHENMFWYRQDPGLGLRLIYFSYDVKMKEKGDIPEGYSVSREKKERFSLILESASTNQTSMYLCASSLGGSSGNTIYFGEGSWLTVV.

Points on this clonotype: A read error is possible here, since a much larger clone lies one base away. This chain joins TRBV2 and TRBJ2-3, with 8 bases lining up with TRBD1. From germline, CDR1 is SNHLY and CDR2 FYNNEI. The CDR3 is 14 amino acids. The ends lost 11 bases at V and 2 bases at J; junction bases unmatched: 9. The CDR3 bases are TGTGCCGGCGCAGGGACAGGCTCCACAGATACGCAGTATTTT. It specifies CAGAGTGSTDTQYF.